This TCR beta chain was profiled in a study of cytomegalovirus exposure and HLA in healthy donors. Trimming at V came to 5 bases and at J to 0 bases, leaving 3 bases not matched to a gene. Looked up from germline, CDR1 is PRHDT and CDR2 is FYEKMQ (reference sequence). This CDR3 is built from 15 residues. Both 60 Vbeta primers and 13 Jbeta primers went into the PCR. Produced via immunoSEQ multiplex PCR; TCRdb's table is partial and in-frame only. The sample includes some 110,000 clones, roughly 77% seen only once; the top ten take approximately 1%. The specimen sequenced was PBMCs. The sequence derives from a woman in her 30s in good health and CMV-seronegative. V is TRBV13 and J is TRBJ2-7; 11 bases agree with TRBD1. CDR3 sequence (DNA): TGTGCCAGCAGCCCCGGGACAGGGGGCTCCTACGAGCAGTACTTC. Protein sequence: CASSPGTGGSYEQYF.